This T cell receptor beta chain comes out of a study of blood T cell repertoires in COVID-19. J was trimmed by 10 bases and V by 4 bases; bases with no gene match: 7. The CDR3 totals 13 residues. CDR1 is MNHEY and CDR2 is SMNVEV in the germline V gene (reference sequence). Only in-frame clones appear in the TCRdb table, and some are missing; sequencing was by immunoSEQ multiplex PCR. The table lists about 160,000 clones, 65% to 80% of them singletons. Sequencing was performed on peripheral blood. The receptor's source is a man aged 55-75 years with acute or convalescent COVID-19. The chain is built from TRBV27 and TRBJ1-1; 9 nucleotides match TRBD1. CDR3 DNA: TGTGCCAGCAGTTCCCCACAGGGGGCGCGAGCTTTCTTT. It codes for CASSSPQGARAFF.